This T cell receptor (beta chain) was profiled in a study of CD8 T cells in Susac syndrome. V was clipped by 5 bases and J by 8 bases; unmatched bases: 8. Germline V CDR1 and CDR2: MNHEY, SMNVEV (reference sequence). This CDR3 has 14 amino acids. Reverse transcription of roughly 0.45 to 1 ug RNA was carried out with random hexamers. Amplification of TCR beta CDR3 spanned 54 Vbeta and 13 Jbeta via immunoSEQ multiplex PCR. TCRdb redid the calling of the immunoSEQ multiplex PCR reads with MiXCR, one entry per CDR3 protein. The repertoire holds around 200,000 distinct CDR3 sequences, with approximately 90% as singletons.

Sequenced material: CD8+ T cells from PBMCs. The chain is built from TRBV27 and TRBJ2-1, with 8 bases aligning to TRBD1. The sequence came from a human donor with multiple sclerosis. This chain's CDR3 is CASSQIGQGYEQFF. CDR3 DNA: TGTGCCAGCAGTCAGATCGGACAGGGTTATGAGCAGTTCTTC.